This entry is about one TCR beta chain. In the authors' workflow: The assay estimated nucleated cells by amplifying reference gene primers. Produced via immunoSEQ multiplex PCR; TCRdb's table is partial and in-frame only. V and J calls and clone size are as listed in that table; D and trimming were resolved from the DNA. The profile shows roughly 70,000 clones, about nine tenths of them singletons. The source of the sample is a study of blood T cell repertoires in COVID-19. The wider study: Italy, Spain and the United States were the sources of the convalescent and acute COVID-19 samples. The analysed material was cDNA or gDNA that came from T cells, B-cell-depleted T cells, or PBMCs.

J gave up 0 bases and V 6 bases, and 4 bases lay outside the gene matches. CDR1 is MNHNY and CDR2 is SVGAGI in the germline V gene (reference sequence). The CDR3 has 14 amino acids. The sequencing sample was made of peripheral blood. The sequence derives from an elderly woman with active or convalescent COVID-19. The chain couples TRBV6-6 to TRBJ2-7, with 8 positions matching TRBD1. CDR3 region: CASSPDRASYEQYF. Written as DNA, the CDR3 is TGTGCCAGCAGCCCGGACAGGGCCTCCTACGAGCAGTACTTC.